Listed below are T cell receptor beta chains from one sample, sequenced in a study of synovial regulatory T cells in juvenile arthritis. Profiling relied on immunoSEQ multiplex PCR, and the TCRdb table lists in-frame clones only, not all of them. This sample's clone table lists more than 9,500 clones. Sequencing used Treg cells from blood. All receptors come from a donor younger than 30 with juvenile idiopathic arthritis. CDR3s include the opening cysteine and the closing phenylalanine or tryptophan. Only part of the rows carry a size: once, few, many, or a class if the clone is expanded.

CDR3aa: CASSQGVEQYF; len: 11; v_gene: TRBV2; abundance: -; j_gene: TRBJ2-5
CDR3aa: CASSPFRTKGEQYF; len: 14; v_gene: TRBV19; abundance: -; j_gene: TRBJ2-7
CDR3aa: CASSWDNSPLHF; len: 12; v_gene: TRBV5-1; abundance: -; j_gene: TRBJ1-6
CDR3aa: CASSRILDTQYF; len: 12; v_gene: TRBV18; abundance: -; j_gene: TRBJ2-3
CDR3aa: CAISPGPTNEKLFF; len: 14; v_gene: TRBV10-3; abundance: medium-sized; j_gene: TRBJ1-4
CDR3aa: CASSLVRTSGNYEQYF; len: 16; v_gene: TRBV5-5; abundance: -; j_gene: TRBJ2-7
CDR3aa: CASSLLWDRGQETQYF; len: 16; v_gene: TRBV7-7; abundance: -; j_gene: TRBJ2-5
CDR3aa: CASRAGTSGSRVYNEQFF; len: 18; v_gene: TRBV5-4; abundance: -; j_gene: TRBJ2-1
CDR3aa: CASSERGQVGVADEQFF; len: 17; v_gene: TRBV25-1; abundance: -; j_gene: TRBJ2-1
CDR3aa: CASSAYNSHEAFF; len: 13; v_gene: TRBV25-1; abundance: -; j_gene: TRBJ1-1
CDR3aa: CASSYSGSVVSEQFF; len: 15; v_gene: TRBV7-2; abundance: -; j_gene: TRBJ2-1
CDR3aa: CASRGVEPQHF; len: 11; v_gene: TRBV6-4; abundance: -; j_gene: TRBJ1-5
CDR3aa: CASRNGQVINQPQHF; len: 15; v_gene: TRBV28; abundance: -; j_gene: TRBJ1-5
CDR3aa: CASSPRLGANTEAFF; len: 15; v_gene: TRBV18; abundance: -; j_gene: TRBJ1-1
CDR3aa: CAISGPDTQYF; len: 11; v_gene: TRBV10-3; abundance: -; j_gene: TRBJ2-3